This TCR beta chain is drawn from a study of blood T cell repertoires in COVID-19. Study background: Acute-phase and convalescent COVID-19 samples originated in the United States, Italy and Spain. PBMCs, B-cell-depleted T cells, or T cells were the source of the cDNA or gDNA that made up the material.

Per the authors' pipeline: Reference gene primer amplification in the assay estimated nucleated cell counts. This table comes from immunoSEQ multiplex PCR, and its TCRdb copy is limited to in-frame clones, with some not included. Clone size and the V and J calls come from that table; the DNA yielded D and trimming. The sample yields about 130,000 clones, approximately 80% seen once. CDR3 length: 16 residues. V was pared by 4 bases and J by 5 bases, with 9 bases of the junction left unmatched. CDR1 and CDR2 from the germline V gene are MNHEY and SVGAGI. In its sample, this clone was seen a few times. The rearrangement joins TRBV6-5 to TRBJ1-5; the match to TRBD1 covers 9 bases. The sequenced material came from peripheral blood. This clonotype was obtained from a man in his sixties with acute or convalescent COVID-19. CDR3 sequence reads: CASSFLPGQGHQPQHF. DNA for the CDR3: TGTGCCAGCAGTTTCCTGCCGGGACAGGGCCATCAGCCCCAGCATTTT.